This T cell receptor (beta chain) appears in the sequencing data of a study of blood T cell repertoires in COVID-19. Study as a whole: Researchers got acute and convalescent COVID-19 samples from the United States, Italy and Spain.

V lost 2 bases to trimming and J lost 1 base; unmatched junction nucleotides: 2. The CDR3 spans 16 residues. Germline V gene data show CDR1 as LGHDT and CDR2 as YNNKEL (reference sequence). As originally analysed: Reference gene primer amplification in the assay estimated nucleated cell counts. Only in-frame clones appear in the TCRdb table, and some are missing; sequencing was by immunoSEQ multiplex PCR. V and J calls and clone size are those listed in that table; D and trimming were worked out from the DNA. The table has a few hundred thousand clones, under 90% seen once. The V and J genes are TRBV3-1 (or the pseudogene TRBV3-2) and TRBJ2-2, with TRBD2 matching 9 bases. The specimen was peripheral blood. This TCR was sampled from a middle-aged woman who had recovered from COVID-19. CDR3 DNA sequence: TGTGCCAGCAGCCAAATAGCGGGAGAGAACACCGGGGAGCTGTTTTTT. Residues: CASSQIAGENTGELFF.